Included here is one TCR beta chain sequence, with context. Its antigen is currently unknown. These data are taken from a study of CXCR3-negative and CXCR3-positive naive CD8 T cells. Germline values: CDR1 SGDLS, CDR2 YYNGEE. The CDR3 is 17 amino acids. Whole-study results and caveats: Relative to CXCR3-negative naive cells, CXCR3-positive naive cells had more hydrophobic TRB CDR3s.

Via 5' RACE with UMI labels, TRB cDNA libraries were prepared. TCRdb reprocessed the 5' RACE reads and reports one entry per CDR3 protein, with no DNA. The sample totals 85,000 to 90,000 distinct CDR3 sequences. Identification of naive CD8+ T cells rested on CD45RO-CCR7+CD27+CD95- status. The source material was naive CXCR3+ CD8+ T cells from blood. Documented subset: CD45RO-CCR7+CD27+CD95- naive CD8+ T cells expressing CXCR3 (TNR3+). The source of this sequence is a human donor in good health. Some clones in this sample may be carry-over from other donors' samples. V gene TRBV9 combines with J gene TRBJ2-1; the TRBD1 assignment by TCRdb is unverifiable without DNA. The CDR3 loop is CASSLGVGTGQYNEQFF.